This T cell receptor (beta chain) is from a study of chemoradiotherapy in HPV16-positive cancers (dated by TCRdb to between 2021 and 2022). Concerning the study at large: Candidate HPV-specific T-cell clones and common TCR motifs were defined through functional T-cell assays on cells from a couple of HPV16-positive patients. Whether T-cell immunity against the HPV oncoproteins E6 and E7 changes during chemoradiotherapy and whether survival is affected by this immunity were examined in the study. The candidate HPV-specific TCRs and motifs were then tracked in TCR repertoires from about 90 patients with HPV-related cancers.

About this clone: Its antigen remains unidentified. No quality values exist for individual bases; no much larger clone is one base distant.

Results the study describes overall, beyond this receptor: Among HPV16-positive patients, expansion of HPV-responsive T cells during chemoradiotherapy was associated with better recurrence-free survival. Expansion of candidate HPV-specific clones and E7-related TCR motifs was observed in the tumor microenvironment during treatment, whereas no such expansion was observed for non-HPV-specific T cells. The functional definition of HPV-specific T cells came from only a couple of HPV16-positive patients, and the survival association was reported for HPV16-positive patients.

Library preparation was by the immunoSEQ multiplex PCR assay. TCRdb took over this immuneACCESS table, retaining in-frame rearrangements with V and J assigned. Such tables are incomplete; in checked studies, under half of the missing clones stem from an unresolved V gene, and the remainder is unexplained. This sample gives some 8,800 clones in total; roughly 78% of them show up just once. In total, the top ten clones hold roughly 9% of the sample. The germline V gene (reference sequence) provides CDR1 LNHDA and CDR2 SQIVND. Inclusive of the bounding cysteine and phenylalanine, the CDR3 is 12 residues long. Only CDR3 DNA remains: 36 bases, in frame from the first base. V and J are truncated by 4 bases and 10 bases respectively, leaving an intervening sequence of 14 bases. Repertoires were sampled repeatedly over the course of chemoradiotherapy so that clonal expansion in the tumor microenvironment could be followed.

Recombination connected TRBV19 to TRBJ2-7; 6 matching bases give a weak D call of TRBD1. Sample collection occurred from a patient who underwent chemoradiotherapy. This TCR derives from a human donor with HPV-associated anogenital cancer. The nucleotide sequence reads as follows: TGTGCCAGTAGTAACCAATACAGGGATCAGTACTTC. Translated, this is CASSNQYRDQYF.